Following are 29 T cell receptor beta chains from one sample sequenced in a study of radiation and T cells in renal cell carcinoma. Method: immunoSEQ multiplex PCR; TCRdb's copy keeps in-frame clones and lacks some. Among approximately 80,000 clones listed, about nine tenths were seen once. Time point indicated: blood 4 weeks post-SBRT, at nephrectomy. Treatment noted: 15 Gy SBRT to primary tumor, nephrectomy 4 weeks later. This material consisted of blood, taken from a patient whose treatment included radiotherapy and nephrectomy. The receptors shown here come from a woman in her 70s with renal cell carcinoma.

This chain links TRBV11-1 with TRBJ1-5; unclear D gene. Germline CDR1 and CDR2: SGHAT and FQDESV (reference sequence). The CDR3 totals 14 residues. The V gene lost 5 bases and the J gene lost 3 bases, with 11 bases spanning the gap. The CDR3 region is CASSPSGVNQPQHF. As DNA, the CDR3 is TGTGCCAGCAGCCCCTCGGGTGTCAATCAGCCCCAGCATTTT.

The table lists this clone with a few counts. The chain couples TRBV7-2 to TRBJ2-1; tentatively, D is TRBD2 (6 bases). This CDR3 is 14 amino acids long. Germline CDR1 reads SGHTA; CDR2 reads FQGNSA. V gave up 2 bases and J gave up 4 bases, with 9 bases separating them. CDR3 sequence (DNA): TGTGCCAGCAGCTTAAGGGACTTATACAATGAGCAGTTCTTC. This encodes CASSLRDLYNEQFF. Full variable domain (outside the CDR3, taken from reference TRBV7-2 and TRBJ2-1): GAGVSQSPSNKVTEKGKDVELRCDPISGHTALYWYRQSLGQGLEFLIYFQGNSAPDKSGLPSDRFSAERTGGSVSTLTIQRTQQEDSAVYLCASSLRDLYNEQFFGPGTRLTVL.

CDR3 protein: CASSFRTGGLDTQYF. For the CDR3, the DNA is TGTGCCAGCAGCTTTAGGACAGGGGGCTTAGATACGCAGTATTTT. The chain uses TRBV5-4 and TRBJ2-3; TRBD1 aligns across 11 bases. V was pared by 2 bases and J by 5 bases, with 4 bases of the junction left unmatched. The CDR3 is 15 amino acids. In germline, CDR1 is SGHNT, CDR2 YYREEE (reference sequence). The complete variable domain, with remaining parts taken from reference TRBV5-4 and TRBJ2-3, reads ETGVTQSPTHLIKTRGQQVTLRCSSQSGHNTVSWYQQALGQGPQFIFQYYREEENGRGNFPPRFSGLQFPNYSSELNVNALELDDSALYLCASSFRTGGLDTQYFGPGTRLTVL.

The chain carries TRBV2 and TRBJ2-7, with D possibly matching TRBD2 (5 bases). The V gene's germline CDR1 is SNHLY and CDR2 FYNNEI. With 5 bases removed from V and 6 bases from J, the gap between germline ends came to 20 bases. This CDR3 has 15 residues. The CDR3 protein is CASSMDSAGLGEQYF. The CDR3 nucleotides are TGTGCCAGCAGTATGGACTCCGCGGGCCTGGGCGAGCAGTACTTC.

A single count supports this clone. V and J are TRBV4-2 and TRBJ2-1; TRBD2 matches 10 bases. CDR3 length: 17 residues. From germline, CDR1 is LGHNA and CDR2 YNFKEQ. The V gene end was trimmed by 0 bases and the J gene end by 0 bases; junction bases not matched to a gene: 2. The CDR3 region has the DNA TGTGCCAGCAGCCAAGAAGGGACTAGCGTCTCCTACAATGAGCAGTTCTTC. Translation: CASSQEGTSVSYNEQFF.

This clone was seen just once. The rearrangement uses TRBV7-8 and TRBJ2-5; the D call may be TRBD1 or TRBD2 (5 bases each). Trimming took off 4 bases at V and 2 bases at J, with 11 bases between the two ends. The CDR3 consists of 14 residues. The germline gives CDR1 SGHVS, CDR2 FQNEAQ. CDR3: CASSWDGPQETQYF. The CDR3 bases are TGTGCCAGCAGCTGGGACGGACCTCAAGAGACCCAGTACTTC.

This rearrangement joins TRBV20-1 to TRBJ2-1, with D hard to call. In germline, CDR1 is DFQATT, CDR2 SNEGSKA (reference sequence). This CDR3 comprises 11 residues. V was pared by 2 bases and J by 9 bases, with 8 bases between. The CDR3 region is CSARTAGEQFF. The CDR3 DNA is TGCAGTGCTAGAACGGCAGGTGAGCAGTTCTTC.

The chain uses TRBV9 and TRBJ2-3; no clear D. The CDR3 sequence is 15 residues long. CDR1 and CDR2 from the germline V gene are SGDLS and YYNGEE. V was trimmed by 0 bases and J by 2 bases, leaving 10 bases between them. In DNA, the CDR3 is TGTGCCAGCAGCGTAGACCAGCCCGTCACAGATACGCAGTATTTT. The encoded protein is CASSVDQPVTDTQYF. Full variable domain (rest looked up from reference TRBV9 and TRBJ2-3): DSGVTQTPKHLITATGQRVTLRCSPRSGDLSVYWYQQSLDQGLQFLIQYYNGEERAKGNILERFSAQQFPDLHSELNLSSLELGDSALYFCASSVDQPVTDTQYFGPGTRLTVL.

The chain combines TRBV30 with TRBJ2-2; D may be TRBD2 (6 bases). This CDR3 has 16 amino acids. The V and J ends lost 0 bases and 2 bases respectively, with 13 bases between them. Germline CDR1 reads GTSNPN; CDR2 reads SVGIG (reference sequence). The CDR3 region has the DNA TGTGCCTGGAGTGTACGGGTAGCGGCTAACACCGGGGAGCTGTTTTTT. As protein: CAWSVRVAANTGELFF.

This clone was detected only once. The chain couples TRBV5-6 to TRBJ2-7; possibly TRBD1 for D (6 bases). CDR1 is SGHDT, CDR2 YYEEEE, per germline. V lost 0 bases and J lost 0, with 16 bases in between. CDR3 size: 17 residues. CDR3 in amino acids: CASSLGRQGFFSYEQYF. Written as DNA, the CDR3 is TGTGCCAGCAGCTTGGGGCGTCAGGGGTTCTTCTCCTACGAGCAGTACTTC. Variable domain in full (rest from reference TRBV5-6 and TRBJ2-7): DAGVTQSPTHLIKTRGQQVTLRCSPKSGHDTVSWYQQALGQGPQFIFQYYEEEERQRGNFPDRFSGHQFPNYSSELNVNALLLGDSALYLCASSLGRQGFFSYEQYFGPGTRLTVT.

The V and J genes are TRBV27 and TRBJ2-7; no firm D call. V dropped 5 bases and J dropped 12 bases, with 23 bases sitting between them. The CDR3 extends over 14 amino acids. Per the germline V gene, CDR1 is MNHEY and CDR2 is SMNVEV (reference sequence). The CDR3 nucleotides read TGTGCCAGCAGTGCCCTCGCGATGCCTTTGCGAGCGTACTTC. This sequence encodes CASSALAMPLRAYF.

The chain couples TRBV11-2 to TRBJ1-3; D ambiguous. Germline CDR1 SGHAT, CDR2 FQNNGV. V lost 3 bases to trimming and J lost 1 base, with 4 bases between them. The CDR3 consists of 13 residues. The CDR3 coding sequence is TGTGCCAGCAGCTTTTGGTCTGGAAACACCATATATTTT. Amino acids: CASSFWSGNTIYF.

In DNA form, the CDR3 reads TGTGCCAGCAGTGAAGGTTCCCATTATAATTCACCCCTCCACTTT. It encodes CASSEGSHYNSPLHF. The genes are TRBV2 and TRBJ1-6; D is unclear. Germline CDR1 reads SNHLY; CDR2 reads FYNNEI. This CDR3 is 15 amino acids long. With 1 base removed from V and 4 bases from J, the gap between germline ends came to 8 bases.

Points on this clone: A read error may account for a junction end that differs from germline. Written as DNA, the CDR3 is TGTGCCACCAGTGGGTTCAGGGGAGAGACCCAGTACTTC. As protein: CATSGFRGETQYF. This rearrangement joins TRBV28 to TRBJ2-5; tentative D call: TRBD1 (6 bases). The CDR3 loop spans 13 amino acids. In germline, CDR1 is MDHEN, CDR2 SYDVKM.

This chain connects TRBV6-6 to TRBJ1-6, with D perhaps matching TRBD1 (6 bases). Looked up from germline, CDR1 is MNHNY and CDR2 is SVGAGI (reference sequence). The CDR3 has 14 residues. V dropped 6 bases and J dropped 4 bases, with 10 bases sitting between them. The chain's CDR3 is CASSRQEYNSPLHF. The CDR3 DNA sequence: TGTGCCAGCAGCCGACAGGAGTATAATTCACCCCTCCACTTT.

The gene calls are TRBV2 and TRBJ1-4, with D unclear. Deletions cut 6 bases from V and 8 bases from J, with 13 bases between. CDR3 length: 13 amino acids. The germline gives CDR1 SNHLY, CDR2 FYNNEI. The CDR3 DNA follows: TGTGCCAGCAGCCGGGGATCGGGGGAAAAACTGTTTTTT. Protein sequence: CASSRGSGEKLFF.

The chain uses TRBV5-1 and TRBJ2-7; perhaps TRBD1 as D (6 bases). The V and J ends lost 0 bases and 2 bases respectively, with 6 bases between them. Germline V gene data show CDR1 as SGHRS and CDR2 as YFSETQ. The CDR3 sequence is 13 residues long. DNA of the CDR3: TGCGCCAGCAGCTTGGACAGGGCCTACGAGCAGTACTTC. Its translation: CASSLDRAYEQYF.

The CDR3 coding sequence is TGTGCCTGGAGTCTAGGGGGCGCCGCTAAAAAACTGTTTTTT. It translates to CAWSLGGAAKKLFF. V usage is TRBV30 and J usage is TRBJ1-4, with TRBD1 matching over 7 bases. This CDR3 contains 14 residues. Germline lookup yields CDR1 GTSNPN and CDR2 SVGIG (reference sequence). V trimming: 2 bases; J trimming: 9 bases; junction bases outside the gene matches: 9. The variable domain in full, completed from reference TRBV30 and TRBJ1-4, reads SQTIHQWPATLVQPVGSPLSLECTVEGTSNPNLYWYRQAAGRGLQLLFYSVGIGQISSEVPQNLSASRPQDRQFILSSKKLLLSDSGFYLCAWSLGGAAKKLFFGSGTQLSVL.

The CDR3 is CASSLGDVAGELFF. The CDR3 bases are TGTGCCAGCAGTTTAGGGGATGTCGCCGGGGAGCTGTTTTTT. The chain joins TRBV27 to TRBJ2-2; D gene unclear. CDR1 and CDR2 from the germline V gene are MNHEY and SMNVEV (reference sequence). The V end was cut by 2 bases, the J end by 6 bases, with 10 bases between. The CDR3 consists of 14 residues.

J is TRBJ1-1 and V is TRBV19; 11 bases fit TRBD1. Germline trimming cut 1 base from V and 0 bases from J; bases unmatched to any gene: 1. Germline V gives CDR1 LNHDA, CDR2 SQIVND (reference sequence). CDR3 length: 16 residues. The CDR3 protein is CASSIGTGGLNTEAFF. CDR3 DNA: TGTGCCAGTAGTATAGGGACAGGGGGCCTGAACACTGAAGCTTTCTTT.

The rearrangement uses TRBV7-2 and TRBJ1-5; D is perhaps TRBD1 (6 bases). The CDR3 covers 15 residues. V was pared by 2 bases and J by 0 bases, with 8 bases between. Germline V gives CDR1 SGHTA, CDR2 FQGNSA. In nucleotides, the CDR3 is TGTGCCAGCAGCTTAAGACAGGTTAGCAATCAGCCCCAGCATTTT. It encodes CASSLRQVSNQPQHF.

The CDR3 reads CASSLARVAGAKETQYF. The CDR3 DNA reads as TGCGCCAGCAGCTTGGCCAGGGTAGCGGGGGCGAAAGAGACCCAGTACTTC. The chain employs TRBV5-1 and TRBJ2-5; 9 bases align to TRBD2. V trimming: 0 bases; J trimming: 3 bases; junction bases outside the gene matches: 9. The CDR3 runs 17 residues. Per the germline V gene, CDR1 is SGHRS and CDR2 is YFSETQ. Using reference TRBV5-1 and TRBJ2-5 for the parts outside the CDR3, the full variable domain is KAGVTQTPRYLIKTRGQQVTLSCSPISGHRSVSWYQQTPGQGLQFLFEYFSETQRNKGNFPGRFSGRQFSNSRSEMNVSTLELGDSALYLCASSLARVAGAKETQYFGPGTRLLVL.

The DNA for the CDR3 is TGTGCCTGGATACGAGGGGGCAGCGGTGGCTACACCTTC. This gives the protein CAWIRGGSGGYTF. This rearrangement joins TRBV30 to TRBJ1-2; TRBD1 matches at 7 bases. The CDR3 is 13 residues long. Germline assignment: CDR1 GTSNPN and CDR2 SVGIG (reference sequence). The junction had 9 bases not matched to a gene; V was cut back by 4 bases and J by 7 bases.

The chain has TRBV4-1 and TRBJ1-6; D is unclear. This CDR3 has 16 amino acids. The germline gives CDR1 MGHRA, CDR2 YSYEKL. Trimming pared 0 bases from V and 5 bases from J, leaving 11 bases between. CDR3: CASSQEDPNNNSPLHF. The CDR3 nucleotides read TGCGCCAGCAGCCAAGAGGATCCGAACAATAATTCACCCCTCCACTTT.

This chain uses TRBV5-1 with TRBJ2-1; D is possibly TRBD1 (6 bases). V was clipped by 2 bases and J by 7 bases, with 16 bases between them. CDR1 is SGHRS and CDR2 is YFSETQ in the germline V gene. CDR3 size: 15 residues. The CDR3 nucleotides are TGCGCCAGCAGCTTTGTGGGGGAGAGGGGGAATGAGCAGTTCTTC. Protein sequence: CASSFVGERGNEQFF.

The V call is TRBV5-1, the J call TRBJ2-3; 10 bases agree with TRBD2. The CDR3 loop spans 17 amino acids. V lost 0 bases and J lost 6; bases outside the gene matches: 10. Germline V gives CDR1 SGHRS, CDR2 YFSETQ. CDR3 protein: CASSLVALAGGRDTQYF. For the CDR3, the DNA is TGCGCCAGCAGCTTGGTCGCGTTAGCGGGGGGCAGGGATACGCAGTATTTT.

The chain has TRBV12-5 and TRBJ1-1; 7 nucleotides agree with TRBD1. Germline assignment: CDR1 LGHNT and CDR2 FRNRAP. V lost 0 bases, J lost 6 bases, and 16 bases stayed unmatched. The CDR3 is 18 residues long. The CDR3: CASGLVPLTGTVSAEAFF. CDR3 sequence (DNA): TGTGCTAGTGGTTTGGTACCCCTGACCGGGACAGTCAGCGCTGAAGCTTTCTTT.

This chain connects TRBV7-9 to TRBJ1-2; D might be TRBD1 (5 bases). The CDR3 contains 10 residues. V gave up 6 bases and J gave up 8 bases, with 7 bases separating them. Germline loops: CDR1 SEHNR, CDR2 FQNEAQ (reference sequence). The CDR3 coding sequence is TGTGCCAGCAGAGAGGGGGGCTACACCTTC. Translated: CASREGGYTF.

This clone was detected once. The chain uses TRBV2 and TRBJ2-7; D is perhaps TRBD1 or TRBD2 (5 bases each). The CDR3 has 12 amino acids. The germline CDR1 and CDR2 sequences are SNHLY and FYNNEI. Trimming took off 5 bases at V and 6 bases at J, with 11 bases between the two ends. CDR3 protein: CASSPLRGEQYF. In nucleotides, the CDR3 is TGTGCCAGCAGTCCCCTGAGGGGCGAGCAGTACTTC.